A single sample is the source of the 28 T cell receptor beta chains below, sequenced in a study of a mutant IDH1 vaccine in newly diagnosed glioma. Antigens of these TCRs are unknown. Assay: immunoSEQ multiplex PCR; the TCRdb copy retains only in-frame clones and omits some. The sample consists of over 45,000 clones, 75% to 85% of them appearing once. Time point denoted: week 35, safety follow-up. With topical imiquimod, each dose of the vaccine consisted of 300 ug of mutant IDH1 20-mer peptide. Material: PBMCs, obtained from a glioma patient whose treatment included an IDH1 peptide vaccine. All receptors derive from a man between 35 and 55 years old with glioma.

The rearrangement links TRBV7-8 to TRBJ2-1, with TRBD2 matching 7 bases. CDR1 is SGHVS, CDR2 FQNEAQ, per germline. The junction had 5 bases not matched to a gene; V was cut back by 5 bases and J by 4 bases. The CDR3 is 14 residues long. CDR3 loop: CASSPPAGYNEQFF. CDR3 DNA sequence: TGTGCCAGCAGCCCACCAGCGGGATACAATGAGCAGTTCTTC.

This clone has more than one count but fewer than ten. V and J are TRBV15 and TRBJ2-2; no reliable D call. CDR3 length: 15 residues. V was clipped by 3 bases and J by 6 bases, with 14 bases between them. Germline assignment: CDR1 LNHNV and CDR2 YYDKDF (reference sequence). CDR3 sequence: CATSRKQAAAGELFF. CDR3 in DNA: TGTGCCACCAGCAGGAAGCAGGCGGCCGCCGGGGAGCTGTTTTTT.

The chain couples TRBV5-1 to TRBJ1-3, with 10 bases aligning to TRBD1. J was trimmed by 2 bases and V by 3 bases; bases with no gene match: 8. CDR3 length: 17 amino acids. Germline V lookup: CDR1 SGHRS, CDR2 YFSETQ. CDR3 region: CASSSSGTGVPGNTIYF. DNA for the CDR3: TGCGCCAGCAGCTCCTCCGGGACAGGGGTCCCTGGAAACACCATATATTTT.

Only one count was recorded for this clone. This rearrangement joins TRBV7-8 to TRBJ2-1, with 10 bases aligning to TRBD2. Per germline, CDR1 SGHVS and CDR2 FQNEAQ. This CDR3 has 15 residues. V lost 7 bases and J lost 9; bases outside the gene matches: 12. The CDR3 loop reads CASTWGLAPSGEQFF. The CDR3 DNA reads as TGTGCCAGCACATGGGGACTAGCGCCCAGCGGTGAGCAGTTCTTC.

The V gene is TRBV6-6, the J gene TRBJ2-5, with 11 bases identical to TRBD2. The CDR3 runs to 15 residues. J lost 4 bases, V lost 6 bases, and 7 bases had no gene match. CDR1 and CDR2 (germline): MNHNY, SVGAGI (reference sequence). CDR3 sequence (DNA): TGTGCCAGCAGCGATACTAGCGGGAGCACAGAGACCCAGTACTTC. Protein: CASSDTSGSTETQYF.

The table lists this clone with a few counts. The chain employs TRBV6-1 and TRBJ2-1; no clear D gene. Germline V gene sequence: CDR1 MNHNS, CDR2 SASEGT. V lost 3 bases to trimming and J lost 9 bases, with 9 bases between them. The CDR3 is 12 amino acids. CDR3: CASSEGSGEQFF. The CDR3 region has the DNA TGTGCCAGCAGTGAGGGCTCGGGTGAGCAGTTCTTC.

The chain links TRBV9 to TRBJ2-1, with 10 nucleotides matching TRBD2. CDR1 and CDR2 (germline): SGDLS, YYNGEE. V lost 0 bases and J lost 3; bases outside the gene matches: 9. CDR3 length: 18 residues. The CDR3: CASSVGGTSVQLYNEQFF. The CDR3 nucleotides read TGTGCCAGCAGCGTAGGGGGGACTAGCGTTCAACTCTACAATGAGCAGTTCTTC.

V and J are TRBV6-1 and TRBJ1-4, with D possibly matching TRBD1 (5 bases). V gave up 8 bases and J gave up 5 bases, with 12 bases separating them. This CDR3 has 13 residues. The germline CDR1 and CDR2 sequences are MNHNS and SASEGT. In DNA form, the CDR3 reads TGTGCCAGCGGGTTCGACAGAAATGAAAAACTGTTTTTT. Translation: CASGFDRNEKLFF.

The V call is TRBV2, the J call TRBJ2-1; tentative D call: TRBD2 (5 bases). This CDR3 spans 17 amino acids. Germline V CDR1 and CDR2: SNHLY, FYNNEI. Trimming took 3 bases from V and 0 from J, leaving 15 bases between them. The CDR3 bases are TGTGCCAGCAGTGATAGTGGGAGCGGAAGCTCCTACAATGAGCAGTTCTTC. It is translated as CASSDSGSGSSYNEQFF. Variable domain in full (rest from reference TRBV2 and TRBJ2-1): EPEVTQTPSHQVTQMGQEVILRCVPISNHLYFYWYRQILGQKVEFLVSFYNNEISEKSEIFDDQFSVERPDGSNFTLKIRSTKLEDSAMYFCASSDSGSGSSYNEQFFGPGTRLTVL.

The rearrangement uses TRBV5-4 and TRBJ2-7; D is possibly TRBD1 or TRBD2 (5 bases each). The CDR3 contains 13 residues. The V and J ends lost 0 bases and 5 bases respectively, with 9 bases between them. Germline V gene lookup returns CDR1 SGHNT and CDR2 YYREEE (reference sequence). The CDR3 coding sequence is TGTGCCAGCAGCTTGGCCGGGGCTGACGAGCAGTACTTC. It translates to CASSLAGADEQYF.

The genes are TRBV15 and TRBJ1-2; D remains ambiguous. This CDR3 comprises 13 residues. Trimming took off 0 bases at V and 5 bases at J, with 7 bases between the two ends. Germline V lookup: CDR1 LNHNV, CDR2 YYDKDF (reference sequence). CDR3: CATSRDEGYGYTF. CDR3 sequence (DNA): TGTGCCACCAGCAGAGATGAAGGGTATGGCTACACCTTC. The whole variable domain, filled in from reference TRBV15 and TRBJ1-2, reads DAMVIQNPRYQVTQFGKPVTLSCSQTLNHNVMYWYQQKSSQAPKLLFHYYDKDFNNEADTPDNFQSRRPNTSFCFLDIRSPGLGDTAMYLCATSRDEGYGYTFGSGTRLTVV.

CDR3 sequence (DNA): TGTGCCAGCATCTCTCTGGGCAATGAGCAGTTCTTC. Its protein product is CASISLGNEQFF. The chain combines TRBV6-1 with TRBJ2-1; D uncertain. V was clipped by 7 bases and J by 6 bases, with 10 bases between them. The V gene's germline CDR1 is MNHNS and CDR2 SASEGT. The CDR3 has 12 residues.

On this clone: A junction boundary mismatches the germline segment, possibly from a read error. The chain combines TRBV19 with TRBJ2-1, with 10 bases that match TRBD2. The CDR3 extends over 15 amino acids. Germline assignment: CDR1 LNHDA and CDR2 SQIVND (reference sequence). In DNA, the CDR3 is TGTGCCAGTACTATAGGTGCTAGCGGGAGTAATGAGCAGTTCTTC. Amino acids: CASTIGASGSNEQFF.

The chain uses TRBV6-6 and TRBJ2-3, with D perhaps being TRBD1 or TRBD2 (5 bases each). The CDR3 extends over 15 amino acids. Germline CDR1 and CDR2: MNHNY and SVGAGI (reference sequence). Trimming stripped 5 bases from V and 4 bases from J, with 16 bases between. The CDR3 sequence is CASSRDPALPDTQYF. For the CDR3, the DNA is TGTGCCAGCAGTAGGGACCCCGCCCTTCCAGATACGCAGTATTTT.

In regard to this clone: This specimen includes other DNA sequences encoding the same CDR3. V and J are TRBV5-1 and TRBJ1-1, with D perhaps TRBD1 (6 bases). The CDR3 runs to 15 residues. Germline CDR1 and CDR2: SGHRS and YFSETQ. V shed 1 base and J shed 2 bases, with 12 bases lying between them. The CDR3 region is CASSLTGSGNTEAFF. CDR3 nucleotide sequence: TGCGCCAGCAGCTTGACAGGGAGCGGTAACACTGAAGCTTTCTTT.

The chain uses TRBV2 and TRBJ2-7, with 7 positions matching TRBD1. The CDR3 has 16 amino acids. Trimming cost V 2 bases and J 6 bases; bases outside gene matches: 13. CDR1 and CDR2 from the germline V gene are SNHLY and FYNNEI. The CDR3 nucleotides read TGTGCCAGCAGTGAACGCCCGCCAGGGGGTTGGTCCGAGCAGTACGTC. Amino acids: CASSERPPGGWSEQYV.

V and J are TRBV19 and TRBJ1-4; a weak D match, TRBD1 (5 bases). CDR3 length: 15 residues. Germline values: CDR1 LNHDA, CDR2 SQIVND (reference sequence). Trimming cost V 5 bases and J 8 bases, with 18 bases left between them. Written as DNA, the CDR3 is TGTGCCAGTAGTTCTGGGACCGAGATTTACGAAAAACTGTTTTTT. This gives the protein CASSSGTEIYEKLFF.

This clone came up a few times. In DNA, the CDR3 is TGTGCCAGCAGCGCCCCCGTGGGAGGAGGGGCAGAGACCCAGTACTTC. It translates to CASSAPVGGGAETQYF. The rearrangement joins TRBV7-2 to TRBJ2-5; perhaps TRBD2 as D (6 bases). This CDR3 has 16 amino acids. Trimming shortened V by 5 bases and J by 4 bases, and 20 bases separated the two germline ends. Germline V lookup: CDR1 SGHTA, CDR2 FQGNSA.

The chain links TRBV5-1 to TRBJ1-1, with D unresolved. V shed 4 bases and J shed 0 bases, with 10 bases lying between them. The germline V gene encodes CDR1 SGHRS and CDR2 YFSETQ. The CDR3 runs to 14 residues. CDR3 DNA sequence: TGCGCCAGCAGCGCCACGGGGATGAACACTGAAGCTTTCTTT. Translated: CASSATGMNTEAFF.

The V gene is TRBV7-9, the J gene TRBJ2-1, with 8 bases aligning to TRBD2. V was pared by 3 bases and J by 6 bases, with 4 bases of the junction left unmatched. This CDR3 has 14 amino acids. Germline CDR1 reads SEHNR; CDR2 reads FQNEAQ (reference sequence). CDR3 protein: CASSFERETNEQFF. In DNA form, the CDR3 reads TGTGCCAGCAGCTTCGAGCGGGAGACCAATGAGCAGTTCTTC.

On this clone: The junction does not match germline at one end; this may be a read error. The chain recombines TRBV6-1 with TRBJ2-1; 9 bases line up with TRBD2. Germline-derived CDR1 and CDR2 are MNHNS and SASEGT. This CDR3 comprises 17 residues. The CDR3: CAISESMAGGQYNEQFF. As DNA, the CDR3 is TGTGCCATCAGTGAGTCGATGGCGGGAGGGCAATACAATGAGCAGTTCTTC.

As concerns this clone: Other DNA sequences within the sample encode an identical CDR3. CDR3 nucleotides: TGTGCCAGTACGCCAGGGTGGGTCACTGAAGCTTTCTTT. It specifies CASTPGWVTEAFF. The chain carries TRBV19 and TRBJ1-1; maybe TRBD1 (5 bases). The CDR3 length is 13 residues. CDR1 and CDR2 (germline): LNHDA, SQIVND (reference sequence). The V gene lost 7 bases and the J gene lost 4 bases, with 13 bases spanning the gap.

This clone was observed once. The gene calls are TRBV6-5 and TRBJ1-4, with D hard to call. Trimming left V 4 bases short and J 0 bases short, with 12 bases between. Germline lookup yields CDR1 MNHEY and CDR2 SVGAGI. This CDR3 has 16 amino acids. This CDR3 reads CASSSTELATNEKLFF. The CDR3 DNA reads as TGTGCCAGCAGTTCAACGGAATTAGCAACTAATGAAAAACTGTTTTTT.

V usage is TRBV6-1 and J usage is TRBJ1-1, with D possibly TRBD1 on 6 matching bases. Deletions cut 6 bases from V and 1 base from J, with 9 bases between. Germline V gene data show CDR1 as MNHNS and CDR2 as SASEGT. The length of the CDR3 is 13 residues. The CDR3 sequence is CASSTTGNTEAFF. The CDR3 region has the DNA TGTGCCAGCAGCACGACAGGGAACACTGAAGCTTTCTTT.

This chain links TRBV11-3 with TRBJ2-1; 7 positions agree with TRBD2. Germline-derived CDR1 and CDR2 are SGHNT and YENEEA. The length of the CDR3 is 16 residues. Unmatched junction bases numbered 12, after V lost 1 base and J lost 9 bases. The CDR3 sequence: CASSLALAGLRSEQFF. CDR3 nucleotides: TGTGCCAGCAGCTTAGCCTTAGCGGGTTTGAGGAGTGAGCAGTTCTTC.

V is TRBV5-4 and J is TRBJ2-6; the D is unclear. Trimming stripped 2 bases from V and 2 bases from J, with 8 bases between. The CDR3 is 15 amino acids. Germline assignment: CDR1 SGHNT and CDR2 YYREEE (reference sequence). The CDR3 nucleotides are TGTGCCAGCAGCTTATGGGTGGCTGGGGCCAACGTCCTGACTTTC. Residues: CASSLWVAGANVLTF.

In its sample, this clone was seen a few times. The V and J genes are TRBV18 and TRBJ2-7, with TRBD2 as a possible D gene (5 bases). This CDR3 has 12 amino acids. Germline assignment: CDR1 KGHSH and CDR2 LQKENI. V was cut by 3 bases and J by 5 bases, with 8 bases left in between. CDR3 in DNA: TGTGCCAGCTCACCCACCGGGGACGAGCAGTACGTC. Its translation is CASSPTGDEQYV.

Notes on this clone: An end of the junction differs from the germline gene, which may be a read error. The chain has TRBV11-2 and TRBJ2-7; TRBD2 agrees at 8 bases. The CDR3 length is 13 residues. CDR1 and CDR2 (germline): SGHAT, FQNNGV. In DNA form, the CDR3 reads TGTGCCAGCAGCCCGGGGGGGACCCGAAGGAAGGACTTC. This gives the protein CASSPGGTRRKDF.